These 25 T cell receptor beta chains came from one sample sequenced in a study of cytomegalovirus exposure and HLA in healthy donors. It was with 60 Vbeta and 13 Jbeta primers that the PCR ran. Using immunoSEQ multiplex PCR, the repertoire was profiled, and TCRdb retains in-frame clones only, with some absent. This table holds around 130,000 clones, 79% found once. Input material: PBMCs. These TCRs come from a man between 18 and 29 years old in good health and CMV-seronegative.

The chain couples TRBV2 to TRBJ1-6; 7 positions match TRBD1. The CDR3 runs 15 residues. The germline gives CDR1 SNHLY, CDR2 FYNNEI. Unmatched junction bases numbered 5, after V lost 4 bases and J lost 5 bases. CDR3 in amino acids: CASSVQGVNNSPLHF. CDR3 nucleotides: TGTGCCAGCAGTGTTCAGGGGGTCAATAATTCACCCCTCCACTTT.

The V call is TRBV4-3, the J call TRBJ2-1, with 8 bases matching TRBD2. The ends lost 1 base at V and 8 bases at J; junction bases unmatched: 10. Germline CDR1 LGHNA, CDR2 YSLEER. The CDR3 loop spans 16 amino acids. Here the CDR3 reads CASSQGPTGTRDEQFF. The CDR3 coding sequence is TGCGCCAGCAGCCAAGGGCCGACCGGGACTAGGGATGAGCAGTTCTTC.

This chain connects TRBV4-2 to TRBJ2-5; 9 bases line up with TRBD1. The J call is uncertain, as TRBJ2-7 better fits the DNA end. Germline loops: CDR1 LGHNA, CDR2 YNFKEQ. This CDR3 has 16 amino acids. CDR3: CASSQGGGTGPYEQYF. CDR3 nucleotide sequence: TGTGCCAGCAGCCAAGGTGGCGGGACAGGGCCCTACGAGCAGTACTTC.

The chain has TRBV5-1 and TRBJ2-6, with 9 bases matching TRBD1. V lost 6 bases to trimming and J lost 0 bases; unmatched junction nucleotides: 22. This CDR3 comprises 22 residues. The germline V gene has CDR1 SGHRS and CDR2 YFSETQ. In DNA, the CDR3 is TGCGCCAGCAAAGGCCGAACGCCACCGGAGGACAGGGGCCTCTCTGGGGCCAACGTCCTGACTTTC. Protein product: CASKGRTPPEDRGLSGANVLTF.

The chain links TRBV27 to TRBJ2-5; possible D gene TRBD2, 5 bases. CDR3 length: 15 residues. V lost 4 bases and J lost 0, with 12 bases in between. Germline loops: CDR1 MNHEY, CDR2 SMNVEV (reference sequence). The CDR3 loop reads CASSSGDPYQETQYF. For the CDR3, the DNA is TGTGCCAGCAGTTCCGGGGATCCGTACCAAGAGACCCAGTACTTC.

The chain recombines TRBV4-2 with TRBJ1-3; D is uncertain. The CDR3 totals 16 residues. Germline V gives CDR1 LGHNA, CDR2 YNFKEQ. Trimming took off 5 bases at V and 2 bases at J, with 16 bases between the two ends. This chain's CDR3 is CASSKPGSPPGNTIYF. The DNA for the CDR3 is TGTGCCAGCAGCAAGCCAGGCTCGCCTCCTGGAAACACCATATATTTT.

CDR3 in DNA: TGTGCCAGCAGCCCACAGGTTTACAATGAGCAGTTCTTC. It codes for CASSPQVYNEQFF. The chain is built from TRBV9 and TRBJ2-1; TRBD1 might be the D (5 bases). This CDR3 region has 13 residues. V shed 4 bases and J shed 4 bases, with 9 bases lying between them. CDR1 and CDR2 from the germline V gene are SGDLS and YYNGEE.

V usage is TRBV19 and J usage is TRBJ2-3, with D unclear. Trimming left V 8 bases short and J 0 bases short, with 15 bases between. CDR1 is LNHDA and CDR2 is SQIVND in the germline V gene (reference sequence). CDR3 length equals 15 residues. CDR3 DNA sequence: TGTGCCAGTGCTGGGCGAACCACTAGCACAGATACGCAGTATTTT. Translating gives CASAGRTTSTDTQYF. Full variable domain (rest looked up from reference TRBV19 and TRBJ2-3): DGGITQSPKYLFRKEGQNVTLSCEQNLNHDAMYWYRQDPGQGLRLIYYSQIVNDFQKGDIAEGYSVSREKKESFPLTVTSAQKNPTAFYLCASAGRTTSTDTQYFGPGTRLTVL.

The V call is TRBV9, the J call TRBJ2-7, with TRBD2 matching 11 bases. The germline CDR1 and CDR2 sequences are SGDLS and YYNGEE. The CDR3 contains 15 residues. J was trimmed by 3 bases and V by 1 base; bases with no gene match: 3. The DNA for the CDR3 is TGTGCCAGCAGCGTAACAACTAGCGGGGGCTACGAGCAGTACTTC. It specifies CASSVTTSGGYEQYF.

CDR3 loop: CASSLAMGANEKLFF. The CDR3 DNA is TGTGCCAGCAGCTTGGCGATGGGGGCGAATGAAAAACTGTTTTTT. The rearrangement joins TRBV5-4 to TRBJ1-4; D possibly corresponds to TRBD1 (6 bases). CDR1 is SGHNT, CDR2 YYREEE, per germline (reference sequence). V gave up 0 bases and J gave up 5 bases, with 11 bases separating them. The CDR3 totals 15 residues. The full variable domain, with the rest looked up from reference TRBV5-4 and TRBJ1-4, is ETGVTQSPTHLIKTRGQQVTLRCSSQSGHNTVSWYQQALGQGPQFIFQYYREEENGRGNFPPRFSGLQFPNYSSELNVNALELDDSALYLCASSLAMGANEKLFFGSGTQLSVL.

V and J are TRBV2 and TRBJ2-1; weak D call: TRBD2 (6 bases). The germline CDR1 and CDR2 sequences are SNHLY and FYNNEI. The CDR3 spans 11 residues. V was shortened by 6 bases and J by 7 bases, with 7 bases between the two germline ends. The CDR3: CASRRENEQFF. The CDR3 nucleotides read TGTGCCAGCAGACGGGAGAATGAGCAGTTCTTC.

This clone was seen only a few times. V gene TRBV10-3 combines with J gene TRBJ1-4; D unclear. Per germline, CDR1 ENHRY and CDR2 SYGVKD. CDR3 size: 10 residues. V was pared by 6 bases and J by 15 bases, with 11 bases between. Here the CDR3 reads CAISPQKVFF. CDR3 coding DNA: TGTGCCATCAGCCCACAGAAGGTGTTTTTT.

J is TRBJ1-1 and V is TRBV5-1; D may be TRBD1 (6 bases). The germline V gene has CDR1 SGHRS and CDR2 YFSETQ. Trimming left V 8 bases short and J 0 bases short, with 17 bases between. The CDR3 runs 15 residues. The CDR3 sequence: CASRTEPTMNTEAFF. Written as DNA, the CDR3 is TGCGCCAGTCGGACAGAACCTACCATGAACACTGAAGCTTTCTTT. Full variable domain (remainder filled in from reference TRBV5-1 and TRBJ1-1): KAGVTQTPRYLIKTRGQQVTLSCSPISGHRSVSWYQQTPGQGLQFLFEYFSETQRNKGNFPGRFSGRQFSNSRSEMNVSTLELGDSALYLCASRTEPTMNTEAFFGQGTRLTVV.

The chain carries TRBV10-2 and TRBJ2-3; 11 nucleotides agree with TRBD2. The CDR3 length is 15 residues. After removal of 7 bases from V and 7 bases from J, the junction contained 10 bases not matched to a gene. The germline gives CDR1 WSHSY, CDR2 SAAADI. The chain's CDR3 is CASTPTSGSRYTQYF. The CDR3, as DNA: TGCGCCAGCACTCCAACTAGCGGGAGTCGATATACGCAGTATTTT.

This chain connects TRBV5-1 to TRBJ2-5, with 11 bases aligning to TRBD2. Trimming removed 3 bases from V and 5 bases from J; junction bases left unmatched: 9. The length of the CDR3 is 16 residues. The germline V gene encodes CDR1 SGHRS and CDR2 YFSETQ. The CDR3 bases are TGCGCCAGCAGCTCCCTGACTAGCGGGATTCAGGAGACCCAGTACTTC. Translation gives CASSSLTSGIQETQYF.

CDR3 protein: CASSPRPPVLATSTDTQYF. The CDR3 DNA reads as TGTGCCAGCAGCCCCCGTCCTCCGGTGCTGGCGACTAGCACAGATACGCAGTATTTT. The chain joins TRBV9 to TRBJ2-3, with no clear D. The germline gives CDR1 SGDLS, CDR2 YYNGEE. V lost 4 bases and J 0 bases, leaving 24 bases between the germline ends. The CDR3 is 19 residues long.

The chain carries TRBV27 and TRBJ2-1; D is perhaps TRBD2 (5 bases). The CDR3 consists of 14 residues. Between the trimmed V and J ends, which lost 3 bases and 8 bases, there was a span of 14 bases. CDR1 is MNHEY, CDR2 SMNVEV, per germline (reference sequence). Written as DNA, the CDR3 is TGTGCCAGCAGTTTCACCCCGCTAGCCGATGAGCAGTTCTTC. It is translated as CASSFTPLADEQFF.

The rearrangement joins TRBV18 to TRBJ1-4; D remains ambiguous. The V end lost 3 bases, the J end lost 4 bases, and 6 bases lay between the germline ends. Germline CDR1 and CDR2: KGHSH and LQKENI. The length of the CDR3 is 13 residues. The CDR3 loop reads CASSPSYNEKLFF. CDR3 nucleotide sequence: TGTGCCAGCTCACCCAGTTATAATGAAAAACTGTTTTTT.

The gene calls are TRBV7-8 and TRBJ1-1, with TRBD1 matching over 8 bases. Trimming cost V 4 bases and J 6 bases; bases outside gene matches: 1. CDR1 is SGHVS and CDR2 is FQNEAQ in the germline V gene. The CDR3 runs to 12 residues. This CDR3 is CASSWGQAEAFF. DNA of the CDR3: TGTGCCAGCAGCTGGGGACAGGCTGAAGCTTTCTTT. The complete variable domain, with remaining parts taken from reference TRBV7-8 and TRBJ1-1, reads GAGVSQSPRYKVAKRGQDVALRCDPISGHVSLFWYQQALGQGPEFLTYFQNEAQLDKSGLPSDRFFAERPEGSVSTLKIQRTQQEDSAVYLCASSWGQAEAFFGQGTRLTVV.

This clone was recorded once. The rearrangement joins TRBV4-1 to TRBJ1-1; perhaps TRBD1 as D (5 bases). This CDR3 has 15 residues. V gave up 1 base and J gave up 3 bases, with 12 bases separating them. CDR1 and CDR2 (germline): MGHRA, YSYEKL. The CDR3 region is CASSQGAGQDTEAFF. The CDR3 DNA sequence: TGCGCCAGCAGCCAAGGAGCAGGGCAGGACACTGAAGCTTTCTTT.

The chain has TRBV7-2 and TRBJ2-6, with TRBD1 matching 10 bases. The CDR3 is 16 residues long. In germline, CDR1 is SGHTA, CDR2 FQGNSA. V shed 5 bases, J shed 1 base, and the junction held 2 bases outside the gene matches. The CDR3 region is CASSRTGGSGANVLTF. The DNA for the CDR3 is TGTGCCAGCAGCAGGACAGGGGGGTCTGGGGCCAACGTCCTGACTTTC.

The sample holds a few counts of this clone. This chain uses TRBV19 with TRBJ1-1; D ambiguous. This CDR3 region has 15 residues. Germline CDR1 is LNHDA and CDR2 is SQIVND (reference sequence). With 4 bases removed from V and 2 bases from J, the gap between germline ends came to 14 bases. CDR3 nucleotide sequence: TGTGCCAGTAGTACGATTCCGGGTACAAACACTGAAGCTTTCTTT. Protein sequence: CASSTIPGTNTEAFF.

The V gene is TRBV10-1, the J gene TRBJ2-3; D is possibly TRBD2 (5 bases). Germline CDR1 is WNHNN and CDR2 is SYGVQD (reference sequence). Trimming removed 5 bases at V and 4 bases at J, with 16 bases between. The CDR3 has 15 amino acids. The CDR3 reads CASSCWGVRPDTQYF. The CDR3 nucleotides are TGCGCCAGCAGTTGTTGGGGAGTCCGGCCAGATACGCAGTATTTT.

This clone was counted once. Other DNA sequences in the sample encode the same CDR3. The genes are TRBV5-4 and TRBJ2-3; 9 bases are a match to TRBD2. There are 16 residues in the CDR3. Germline CDR1 reads SGHNT; CDR2 reads YYREEE (reference sequence). V lost 0 bases, J lost 0 bases, and 2 bases stayed unmatched. The CDR3 reads CASSLVLAGSTDTQYF. The DNA for the CDR3 is TGTGCCAGCAGCTTGGTGCTAGCGGGAAGCACAGATACGCAGTATTTT.

This clone was found a few times. Other DNA sequences in the sample encode the same CDR3. This chain connects TRBV5-1 to TRBJ2-5, with D unresolved. This CDR3 is built from 11 residues. Looked up from germline, CDR1 is SGHRS and CDR2 is YFSETQ. The V end lost 3 bases, the J end lost 2 bases, and 2 bases lay between the germline ends. CDR3 coding DNA: TGCGCCAGCAGCTCGCAAGAGACCCAGTACTTC. Its translation: CASSSQETQYF.